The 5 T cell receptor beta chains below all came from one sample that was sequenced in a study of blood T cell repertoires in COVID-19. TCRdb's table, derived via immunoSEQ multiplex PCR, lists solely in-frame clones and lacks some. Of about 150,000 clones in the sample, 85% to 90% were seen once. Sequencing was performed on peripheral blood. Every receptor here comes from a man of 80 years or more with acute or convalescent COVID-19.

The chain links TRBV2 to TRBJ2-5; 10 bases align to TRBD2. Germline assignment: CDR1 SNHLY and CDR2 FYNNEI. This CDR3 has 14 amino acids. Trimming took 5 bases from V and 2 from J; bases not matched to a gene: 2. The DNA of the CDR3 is TGTGCCAGCAGTTGGACTAGCGGACAAGAGACCCAGTACTTC. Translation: CASSWTSGQETQYF.

CDR3 DNA: TGCAGCGTTAGGAGGGGAAGTGAAGCTTTCTTT. It encodes CSVRRGSEAFF. This chain joins TRBV29-1 and TRBJ1-1; TRBD1 might be the D (5 bases). Trimming cost V 5 bases and J 7 bases, with 11 bases left between them. The length of the CDR3 is 11 residues. Germline V lookup: CDR1 SQVTM, CDR2 ANQGSEA.

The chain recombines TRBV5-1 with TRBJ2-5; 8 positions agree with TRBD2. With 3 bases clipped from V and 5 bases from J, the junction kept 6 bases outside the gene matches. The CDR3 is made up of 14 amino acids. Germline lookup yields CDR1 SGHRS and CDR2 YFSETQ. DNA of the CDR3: TGCGCCAGCAGCTACAGCGGGAGTAGCGAGACCCAGTACTTC. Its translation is CASSYSGSSETQYF.

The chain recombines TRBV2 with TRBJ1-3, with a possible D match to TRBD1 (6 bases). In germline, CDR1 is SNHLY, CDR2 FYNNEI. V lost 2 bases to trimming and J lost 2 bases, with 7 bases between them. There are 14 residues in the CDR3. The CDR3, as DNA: TGTGCCAGCAGTGAACAGGGGACTGGAAACACCATATATTTT. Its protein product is CASSEQGTGNTIYF. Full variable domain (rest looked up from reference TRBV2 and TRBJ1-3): EPEVTQTPSHQVTQMGQEVILRCVPISNHLYFYWYRQILGQKVEFLVSFYNNEISEKSEIFDDQFSVERPDGSNFTLKIRSTKLEDSAMYFCASSEQGTGNTIYFGEGSWLTVV.

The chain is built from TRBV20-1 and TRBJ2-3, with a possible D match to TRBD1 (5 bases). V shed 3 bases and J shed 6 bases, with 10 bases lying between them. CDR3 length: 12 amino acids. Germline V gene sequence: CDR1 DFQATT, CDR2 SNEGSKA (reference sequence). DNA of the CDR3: TGCAGTGCTAGTCCTGGGGCGGATACGCAGTATTTT. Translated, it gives CSASPGADTQYF.